Listed here are 18 T cell receptor beta chains from one sample, sequenced in a study of blood T cell repertoires in COVID-19. The protocol was immunoSEQ multiplex PCR, while the TCRdb copy is restricted to in-frame clones and leaves out a portion. Here the sample spans 300,000 to 400,000 clones, roughly 90% being singletons. The sequencing sample was made of PBMCs or T cells enriched from blood (not recorded which). Source of these receptors: a woman aged 25-40 years with acute COVID-19.

This sequence joins TRBV5-5 and TRBJ1-2, with 8 bases lining up with TRBD1. The CDR3 has 17 amino acids. CDR1 and CDR2 (germline): SGHKS, YYEKEE (reference sequence). V shed 3 bases, J shed 8 bases, and the junction held 18 bases outside the gene matches. CDR3 protein: CASSSNWGHGTGGGYTF. The CDR3 DNA reads TGTGCCAGCAGCTCGAACTGGGGGCACGGGACAGGAGGGGGCTACACCTTC.

The chain links TRBV10-3 to TRBJ2-7; 8 bases fit TRBD2. J lost 0 bases, V lost 5 bases, and 9 bases had no gene match. CDR1 is ENHRY, CDR2 SYGVKD, per germline. The CDR3 contains 16 residues. In DNA form, the CDR3 reads TGTGCCATCAGTATTCAACCGGGACTAGTCTCCTACGAGCAGTACTTC. It specifies CAISIQPGLVSYEQYF.

The chain recombines TRBV19 with TRBJ1-1, with D possibly matching TRBD1 (5 bases). This CDR3 has 14 amino acids. Germline CDR1 and CDR2: LNHDA and SQIVND (reference sequence). Trimming pared 3 bases from V and 7 bases from J, leaving 15 bases between. The CDR3 nucleotides are TGTGCCAGTAGTATGGACGGGGGGTCAAATGAAGCTTTCTTT. Residues: CASSMDGGSNEAFF.

The gene calls are TRBV2 and TRBJ2-1; 7 bases align to TRBD1. Germline CDR1 is SNHLY and CDR2 is FYNNEI. This CDR3 is 13 amino acids long. Trimming removed 9 bases from V and 4 bases from J; junction bases left unmatched: 6. CDR3 DNA sequence: TGTGCCAGTGGGGACAGCGGTTACAATGAGCAGTTCTTC. This codes for CASGDSGYNEQFF.

This sequence joins TRBV5-1 and TRBJ2-3; D gene unclear. This CDR3 has 14 residues. Trimming left V 0 bases short and J 4 bases short, with 9 bases between. The germline V gene encodes CDR1 SGHRS and CDR2 YFSETQ. The CDR3 DNA follows: TGCGCCAGCAGCTTGGTAGCAGACCCAGATACGCAGTATTTT. Encoded protein: CASSLVADPDTQYF.

The chain couples TRBV6-4 to TRBJ2-1, with 9 bases lining up with TRBD1. CDR1 is MRHNA and CDR2 is SNTAGT in the germline V gene. CDR3 length: 13 amino acids. The V gene end was trimmed by 4 bases and the J gene end by 12 bases; junction bases not matched to a gene: 7. CDR3 bases: TGTGCCAGCAGTGGCGGGGGACAGGGAGTGCAGTTCTTC. Protein: CASSGGGQGVQFF.

The chain carries TRBV5-5 and TRBJ2-7, with 9 bases matching TRBD2. The germline gives CDR1 SGHKS, CDR2 YYEKEE (reference sequence). This CDR3 spans 14 amino acids. Losses at the gene ends were 6 bases for V and 0 bases for J; bases not matched to a gene: 4. The CDR3 DNA reads TGTGCCAGCACGCCGCGGGGGGGCTCCTACGAGCAGTACTTC. It specifies CASTPRGGSYEQYF.

This chain connects TRBV29-1 to TRBJ2-2; 9 positions agree with TRBD1. V shed 5 bases and J 5 bases; nucleotides not matched to a gene: 12. Looked up from germline, CDR1 is SQVTM and CDR2 is ANQGSEA. This CDR3 contains 16 residues. Here the CDR3 reads CSVIVPGQGLTGELFF. The CDR3 DNA follows: TGCAGCGTTATCGTACCGGGACAGGGTTTGACCGGGGAGCTGTTTTTT.

As concerns this clone: At one end the junction does not follow the germline gene, possibly because of a read error. This chain connects TRBV18 to TRBJ2-4; 8 nucleotides align to TRBD1. CDR3 length: 15 amino acids. Germline lookup yields CDR1 KGHSH and CDR2 LQKENI. The CDR3 DNA follows: TGTGCCAGCTCACCGGACAGGGACCCAAAAAGCATTCAGTACTTC. This codes for CASSPDRDPKSIQYF. Full variable domain (rest looked up from reference TRBV18 and TRBJ2-4): NAGVMQNPRHLVRRRGQEARLRCSPMKGHSHVYWYRQLPEEGLKFMVYLQKENIIDESGMPKERFSAEFPKEGPSILRIQQVVRGDSAAYFCASSPDRDPKSIQYFGAGTRLSVL.

The rearrangement links TRBV19 to TRBJ1-4, with TRBD1 matching over 10 bases. The germline V gene has CDR1 LNHDA and CDR2 SQIVND (reference sequence). The CDR3 spans 14 residues. V trimming: 6 bases; J trimming: 7 bases; junction bases outside the gene matches: 5. CDR3 coding DNA: TGTGCCAGTAGGGAGACAGGGGGCGTTGAAAAACTGTTTTTT. Translation gives CASRETGGVEKLFF.

The chain employs TRBV5-1 and TRBJ2-7, with 14 bases lining up with TRBD2. Germline V CDR1 and CDR2: SGHRS, YFSETQ. This CDR3 contains 17 residues. V lost 4 bases to trimming and J lost 3 bases; unmatched junction nucleotides: 9. CDR3: CASSHRTSGGMVYEQYF. The CDR3 DNA follows: TGCGCCAGCAGCCACCGGACTAGCGGGGGGATGGTCTACGAGCAGTACTTC.

The V call is TRBV24-1, the J call TRBJ2-3, with 8 bases fitting TRBD1. The CDR3 contains 15 residues. V lost 0 bases and J lost 6; bases outside the gene matches: 4. Germline CDR1 KGHDR, CDR2 SFDVKD. The CDR3 DNA follows: TGTGCCACCAGTGATTTGGGGCAGGGGGCGGATACGCAGTATTTT. Its protein product is CATSDLGQGADTQYF.

The chain carries TRBV24-1 and TRBJ2-5; a weak D match, TRBD2 (5 bases). Trimming took 5 bases from V and 7 from J, leaving 19 bases between them. Germline CDR1 reads KGHDR; CDR2 reads SFDVKD. The CDR3 runs to 15 residues. The CDR3 region has the DNA TGTGCCACCAGTGGTACTGGCGTCGGTGGAGGGACCCAGTACTTC. Translating it yields CATSGTGVGGGTQYF.

CDR3 sequence reads: CASSESWGRDEKLFF. CDR3 coding DNA: TGTGCCAGCAGTGAATCCTGGGGGCGCGATGAAAAACTGTTTTTT. V gene TRBV25-1 combines with J gene TRBJ1-4, with D possibly being TRBD1 (6 bases). V was pared by 1 base and J by 6 bases, with 12 bases between. In germline, CDR1 is MGHDK, CDR2 SYGVNS. The CDR3 covers 15 residues.

The rearrangement links TRBV18 to TRBJ1-3, with 7 bases matching TRBD1. This CDR3 spans 18 amino acids. J was trimmed by 2 bases and V by 5 bases; bases with no gene match: 15. The V gene's germline CDR1 is KGHSH and CDR2 LQKENI. The CDR3 protein is CASSKEPYPTGTGNTIYF. In DNA, the CDR3 is TGTGCCAGCTCAAAAGAGCCCTATCCGACAGGGACTGGAAACACCATATATTTT.

The V gene is TRBV29-1, the J gene TRBJ1-2, with D tentatively TRBD1 (6 bases). The CDR3 covers 14 residues. V was pared by 3 bases and J by 1 base, with 12 bases between. Per germline, CDR1 SQVTM and CDR2 ANQGSEA. The CDR3 region is CSVDGRGYNYGYTF. In DNA form, the CDR3 reads TGCAGCGTTGATGGCAGGGGCTATAACTATGGCTACACCTTC.

The J gene is TRBJ1-5, the V gene TRBV19, with D hard to call. The CDR3 spans 16 residues. V lost 5 bases, J lost 1 base, and 15 bases lay in between. CDR1 is LNHDA, CDR2 SQIVND, per germline (reference sequence). The CDR3 protein is CASSLSLGPSNQPQHF. The CDR3 bases are TGTGCCAGTAGTTTGAGCCTAGGCCCGAGCAATCAGCCCCAGCATTTT.

The chain carries TRBV7-3 and TRBJ2-3; the match to TRBD2 covers 9 bases. This CDR3 comprises 15 residues. The J segment lost 4 bases and the V segment lost 4 bases, leaving 6 bases of the junction unmatched. Germline CDR1 and CDR2: SGHTA and FQGTGA. The CDR3 DNA follows: TGTGCCAGCAGCTGGCGCGGGGGGGCGGCAGATACGCAGTATTTT. This translates into CASSWRGGAADTQYF.